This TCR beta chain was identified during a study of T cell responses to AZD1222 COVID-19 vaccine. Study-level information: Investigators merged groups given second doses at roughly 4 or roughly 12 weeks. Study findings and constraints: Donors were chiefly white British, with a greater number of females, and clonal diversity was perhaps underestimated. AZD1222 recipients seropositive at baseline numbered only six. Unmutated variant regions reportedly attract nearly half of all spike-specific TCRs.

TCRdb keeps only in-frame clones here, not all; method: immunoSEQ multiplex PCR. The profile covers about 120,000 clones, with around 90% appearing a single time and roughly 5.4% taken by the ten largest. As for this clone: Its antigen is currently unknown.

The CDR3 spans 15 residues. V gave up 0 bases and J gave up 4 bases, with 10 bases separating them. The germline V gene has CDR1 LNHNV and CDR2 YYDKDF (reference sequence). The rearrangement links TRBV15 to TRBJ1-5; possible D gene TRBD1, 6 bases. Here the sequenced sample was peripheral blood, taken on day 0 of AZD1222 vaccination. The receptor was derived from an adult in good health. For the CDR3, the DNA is TGTGCCACCAGCAGAGATAAAGGACAGAATCAGCCCCAGCATTTT. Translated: CATSRDKGQNQPQHF.